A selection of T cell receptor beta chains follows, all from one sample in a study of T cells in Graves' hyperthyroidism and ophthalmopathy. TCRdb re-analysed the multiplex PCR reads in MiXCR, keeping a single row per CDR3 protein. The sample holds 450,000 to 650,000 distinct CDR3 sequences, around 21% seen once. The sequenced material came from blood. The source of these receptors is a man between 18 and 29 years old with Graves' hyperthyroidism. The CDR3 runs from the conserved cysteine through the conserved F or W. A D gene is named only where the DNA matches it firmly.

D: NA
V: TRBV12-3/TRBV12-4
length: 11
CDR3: CAGSLRGGYTF

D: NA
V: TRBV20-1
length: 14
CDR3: CSAPTWGVSTEAFF

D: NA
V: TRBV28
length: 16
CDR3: CASSPTPGQFNQPQHF

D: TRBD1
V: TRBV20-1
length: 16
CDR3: CSAAGVDRATNYGYTF

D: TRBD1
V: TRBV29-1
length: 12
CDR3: CSVVGTGSEAFF

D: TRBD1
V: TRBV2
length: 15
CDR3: CASRRDRGNTGELFF

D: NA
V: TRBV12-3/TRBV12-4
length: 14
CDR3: CASSFTGGSYEQYF

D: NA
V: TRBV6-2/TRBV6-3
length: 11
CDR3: CASSYFDTQYF

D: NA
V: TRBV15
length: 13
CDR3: CATSARGDTEAFF

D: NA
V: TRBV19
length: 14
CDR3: CASSTVKISLAQHF

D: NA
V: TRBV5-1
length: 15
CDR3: CASSLVRGTNTEAFF

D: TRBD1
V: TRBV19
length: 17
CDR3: CASSIVPRAGGLQPQHF

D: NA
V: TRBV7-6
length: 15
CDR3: CASSLIVGDTGELFF

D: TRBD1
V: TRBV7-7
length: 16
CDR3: CASSPYLQGATGEQYF

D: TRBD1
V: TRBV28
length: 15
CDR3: CAGRLGQGALYGYTF

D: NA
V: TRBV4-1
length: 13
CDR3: CASSQVGYQPQHF

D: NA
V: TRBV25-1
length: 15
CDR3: CASSEPGSGIYEQYF

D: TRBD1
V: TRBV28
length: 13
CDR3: CASSSDRGNEQYF

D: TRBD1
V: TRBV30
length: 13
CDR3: CAGAGGLNTEAFF

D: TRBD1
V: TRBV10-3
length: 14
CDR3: CAISENRGGNTIYF

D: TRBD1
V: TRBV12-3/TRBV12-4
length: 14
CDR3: CASRPRTGEGEQYF

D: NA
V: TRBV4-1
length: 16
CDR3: CASSQEGGTASYGYTF

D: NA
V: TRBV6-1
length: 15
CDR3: CASKARGIGNYGYTF